Listed below are T cell receptor beta chains from one sample, sequenced in a study of shared clonotypes between healthy human individuals. The table came from immunoSEQ multiplex PCR; TCRdb's copy has only in-frame clones and leaves some out. The sample lists 1.6 million or so clones; roughly 96% were seen once. Sequenced input: naive CD4+ T cells sorted from blood. These receptors came from a young man in good health. The CDR3 runs from the conserved cysteine through the conserved F or W. Each record gives: V gene, clone size, J gene, CDR3 protein. The size field is filled for only some rows; it gives once, few, many or a size class.

TRBV28,once,TRBJ2-1,CASSPAFYNEQFF
TRBV27,-,TRBJ1-1,CASSWKTGEAFF
TRBV9,-,TRBJ2-1,CASSVGGAESYNEQFF
TRBV5-1,-,TRBJ1-1,CASSLGGGRSPTEAFF
TRBV18,-,TRBJ2-1,CASSPPRGNEQFF
TRBV7-7,-,TRBJ2-5,CASSLGLAGVGETQYF
TRBV7-9,-,TRBJ1-1,CASSPKGRENTEAFF
TRBV7-6,-,TRBJ2-1,CASSRTSGRASGRNEQFF
TRBV27,-,TRBJ1-2,CASSFSVRTANYGYTF
TRBV2,once,TRBJ2-1,CASSLEYGNEQFF
TRBV18,-,TRBJ1-2,CASSPLWDRGYGYTF
TRBV5-1,-,TRBJ2-7,CASSLVLSGVGSYEQYF
TRBV6-1,-,TRBJ2-5,CASSERQGETQYF
TRBV5-1,few,TRBJ2-7,CASSLPLSYEQYF
TRBV5-8,-,TRBJ2-2,CASKSGSATGELFF
TRBV18,few,TRBJ2-5,CASSPTEETQYF
TRBV7-2,-,TRBJ2-5,CASSLEVGGGDRGTQYF
TRBV6-6,-,TRBJ1-2,CASRWGRQANYGYTF
TRBV4-2,-,TRBJ2-3,CASSQGSLDTQYF
TRBV5-1,-,TRBJ1-1,CASSLQTSGGTEAFF
TRBV7-9,-,TRBJ2-1,CASSPAQLSEQFF
TRBV28,-,TRBJ2-3,CASSLGQIHDTQYF
TRBV25-1,-,TRBJ1-1,CASSGTAGRAFF
TRBV19,-,TRBJ1-4,CASSGTGFVFNEKLFF
TRBV7-6,-,TRBJ2-3,CASSLLGLAGSDTQYF
TRBV5-5,once,TRBJ1-2,CASSVSSLNYGYTF
TRBV18,-,TRBJ2-7,CASSPTGPNSYEQYF
TRBV30,-,TRBJ2-1,CAWSPGGGGLIREQFF
TRBV9,-,TRBJ1-1,CASSARMNTEAFF
TRBV6-1,-,TRBJ1-5,CASSLEDREEPQHF
TRBV27,once,TRBJ1-5,CASRRPLLEGSGDQPQHF
TRBV5-1,-,TRBJ2-3,CASMAGRTDTQYF
TRBV5-3,-,TRBJ2-3,CARSLCRTSGAGGADTQYF